These 7 T cell receptor beta chains originate from one sample sequenced in a study of cytomegalovirus exposure and HLA in healthy donors. The PCR contained 60 Vbeta and 13 Jbeta primers. Profiling relied on immunoSEQ multiplex PCR, and the TCRdb table lists in-frame clones only, not all of them. The sample records under 110,000 clones, around 85% being singletons. The specimen was PBMCs. Every receptor here comes from a young man in good health and CMV-seronegative.

V is TRBV10-3 and J is TRBJ2-1; 7 bases align to TRBD2. V gave up 7 bases and J gave up 7 bases; unmatched junction bases: 13. The CDR3 is made up of 15 amino acids. CDR1 ENHRY and CDR2 SYGVKD come from the germline V gene. The CDR3 sequence: CAIKTVGGGRNEQFF. For the CDR3, the DNA is TGTGCCATCAAAACCGTGGGGGGGGGTCGGAATGAGCAGTTCTTC.

V and J are TRBV30 and TRBJ2-7; 10 nucleotides line up with TRBD2. J was trimmed by 0 bases and V by 7 bases; bases with no gene match: 6. Looked up from germline, CDR1 is GTSNPN and CDR2 is SVGIG (reference sequence). The CDR3 contains 14 residues. CDR3 in DNA: TGTGCCTTTGTACTAGCGGGGAACTCCTACGAGCAGTACTTC. Its translation is CAFVLAGNSYEQYF.

This sequence joins TRBV27 and TRBJ2-1; maybe TRBD2 (5 bases). V was pared by 2 bases and J by 4 bases, with 15 bases between. Looked up from germline, CDR1 is MNHEY and CDR2 is SMNVEV (reference sequence). The CDR3 sequence is 16 residues long. CDR3 loop: CASSLEGPSLYNEQFF. CDR3 nucleotides: TGTGCCAGCAGTTTAGAGGGCCCATCACTTTACAATGAGCAGTTCTTC.

The gene calls are TRBV20-1 and TRBJ1-1, with D perhaps matching TRBD1 (5 bases). Looked up from germline, CDR1 is DFQATT and CDR2 is SNEGSKA (reference sequence). This CDR3 is 10 amino acids long. The CDR3 region has the DNA TGCAGCCCTGGGGGGGTTGAAGCTTTCTTT. Residues: CSPGGVEAFF.

This clone has a single count. This rearrangement joins TRBV27 to TRBJ2-7, with D possibly matching TRBD1 (5 bases). Deletions cut 3 bases from V and 5 bases from J, with 14 bases between. Germline-derived CDR1 and CDR2 are MNHEY and SMNVEV (reference sequence). The CDR3 is 14 residues long. The CDR3 reads CASSFRGARDEQYF. The CDR3 coding sequence is TGTGCCAGCAGTTTCCGTGGGGCTCGGGACGAGCAGTACTTC.

The chain has TRBV6-6 and TRBJ2-7; tentatively, D is TRBD2 (6 bases). The CDR3 sequence is 14 residues long. V was pared by 2 bases and J by 5 bases, with 13 bases between. Germline CDR1 reads MNHNY; CDR2 reads SVGAGI (reference sequence). The CDR3 nucleotides read TGTGCCAGCAGTTACGGTCGGGGGACGAACGAGCAGTACTTC. Its protein product is CASSYGRGTNEQYF.

The J gene is TRBJ1-5, the V gene TRBV30, with TRBD1 as a possible D gene (6 bases). Looked up from germline, CDR1 is GTSNPN and CDR2 is SVGIG (reference sequence). The CDR3 is 13 residues long. Trimming took off 0 bases at V and 6 bases at J, with 9 bases between the two ends. The CDR3 loop reads CAWSVQGSQPQHF. In DNA form, the CDR3 reads TGTGCCTGGAGTGTACAGGGAAGTCAGCCCCAGCATTTT.